This is a list of T cell receptor beta chains from one sample in a study of blood T cell repertoires in COVID-19. Only in-frame clones appear in the TCRdb table, and some are missing; sequencing was by immunoSEQ multiplex PCR. Among 450,000 to 500,000 clones listed, roughly 87% were seen once. The sequencing input was PBMCs or T cells enriched from blood (not recorded which). These receptors all come from a woman aged 18-29 years who had recovered from COVID-19. The CDR3 runs from the conserved cysteine through the conserved F or W. The D gene is left open where the match is weak. Some rows mark clone size as missing; the rest say once, few, many or name a class of expanded clone.

V gene: TRBV11-2
J gene: TRBJ1-4
D gene: TRBD1
clone size: many
CDR3 length: 15
CDR3 DNA: TGTGCCAGCAGCTTGGAACAGGACAGGGGAGGTGGACTGTTTTTT
CDR3 protein: CASSLEQDRGGGLFF

V gene: TRBV7-2
J gene: TRBJ1-6
D gene: NA
clone size: NA
CDR3 length: 16
CDR3 DNA: TGTGCCAGCAGCTTAGTCGGGGCAGGGGTTAATTCACCCCTCCACTTT
CDR3 protein: CASSLVGAGVNSPLHF

V gene: TRBV21-1
J gene: TRBJ2-3
D gene: NA
clone size: NA
CDR3 length: 16
CDR3 DNA: TGTGCCAGCAGCAAACTCCAGGGGGGAAGCACAGATACGCAGTATTTT
CDR3 protein: CASSKLQGGSTDTQYF

V gene: TRBV15
J gene: TRBJ2-1
D gene: NA
clone size: NA
CDR3 length: 14
CDR3 DNA: TGTGCCACCAGCAGAGACCCAAACACCAATGAGCAGTTCTTC
CDR3 protein: CATSRDPNTNEQFF

V gene: TRBV7-8
J gene: TRBJ2-4
D gene: NA
clone size: NA
CDR3 length: 12
CDR3 DNA: TGTGCCAGCAGCTCTCCCAAAAACATTCAGTACTTC
CDR3 protein: CASSSPKNIQYF

V gene: TRBV2
J gene: TRBJ1-5
D gene: NA
clone size: NA
CDR3 length: 14
CDR3 DNA: TGTGCCAGCAGTGATTTGGCGGGGAATCAGCCCCAGCATTTT
CDR3 protein: CASSDLAGNQPQHF

V gene: TRBV10-3
J gene: TRBJ1-1
D gene: NA
clone size: few
CDR3 length: 14
CDR3 DNA: TGTGCCATCAGTGATACAGGGATGAACACTGAAGCTTTCTTT
CDR3 protein: CAISDTGMNTEAFF

V gene: TRBV29-1
J gene: TRBJ2-3
D gene: NA
clone size: NA
CDR3 length: 13
CDR3 DNA: TGCAGCGTTGAAGATCTGCGTACAGATACGCAGTATTTT
CDR3 protein: CSVEDLRTDTQYF

V gene: TRBV30
J gene: TRBJ1-1
D gene: TRBD1
clone size: NA
CDR3 length: 16
CDR3 DNA: TGTGCCTGGAAATCCCGGGACAGAAGTATGAACACTGAAGCTTTCTTT
CDR3 protein: CAWKSRDRSMNTEAFF

V gene: TRBV7-2
J gene: TRBJ1-2
D gene: TRBD1
clone size: few
CDR3 length: 14
CDR3 DNA: TGTGCCAGCAGCCTATCGGACAGGGGGACGGGCTACACCTTC
CDR3 protein: CASSLSDRGTGYTF

V gene: TRBV5-1
J gene: TRBJ2-3
D gene: TRBD2
clone size: NA
CDR3 length: 16
CDR3 DNA: TGCGCCAGCAGCCGAGCGGGGCCCCTTAGCACAGATACGCAGTATTTT
CDR3 protein: CASSRAGPLSTDTQYF

V gene: TRBV11-2
J gene: TRBJ2-7
D gene: NA
clone size: few
CDR3 length: 12
CDR3 DNA: TGTGCCAGCAGTTATCTAGGGGACGAGCAGTACTTC
CDR3 protein: CASSYLGDEQYF

V gene: TRBV12-5
J gene: TRBJ2-3
D gene: NA
clone size: NA
CDR3 length: 14
CDR3 DNA: TGTGCTAGTGGTTTGGTACCCGGGTCAGATACGCAGTATTTT
CDR3 protein: CASGLVPGSDTQYF

V gene: TRBV7-2
J gene: TRBJ1-1
D gene: NA
clone size: NA
CDR3 length: 15
CDR3 DNA: TGTGCCAGCAGCTTAGTGTCCACCACTACAACTGAAGCTTTCTTT
CDR3 protein: CASSLVSTTTTEAFF

V gene: TRBV11-2
J gene: TRBJ1-3
D gene: NA
clone size: NA
CDR3 length: 12
CDR3 DNA: TGTGCCAGCAGCTTAGATGACAGCCCAAGGGTATTT
CDR3 protein: CASSLDDSPRVF

V gene: TRBV5-5
J gene: TRBJ1-6
D gene: TRBD1
clone size: NA
CDR3 length: 16
CDR3 DNA: TGTGCCAGCAGCTTGGCGCCAGGGGGTGGGAATTCACCCCTCCACTTT
CDR3 protein: CASSLAPGGGNSPLHF

V gene: TRBV25-1
J gene: TRBJ1-4
D gene: NA
clone size: few
CDR3 length: 15
CDR3 DNA: TGTGCCAGCAGTGAAGAGGTCGGGGGGAGTGAAAAACTGTTTTTT
CDR3 protein: CASSEEVGGSEKLFF

V gene: TRBV7-9
J gene: TRBJ2-3
D gene: NA
clone size: once
CDR3 length: 15
CDR3 DNA: TGTGCCAGCAGCTTAGGATCCCTAAGCACAGATACGCAGTATTTT
CDR3 protein: CASSLGSLSTDTQYF

V gene: TRBV19
J gene: TRBJ1-4
D gene: NA
clone size: NA
CDR3 length: 12
CDR3 DNA: TGTGCCAGTAACAGGGTTAATGAAAAACTGTTTTTT
CDR3 protein: CASNRVNEKLFF

V gene: TRBV5-8
J gene: TRBJ2-3
D gene: TRBD2
clone size: few
CDR3 length: 15
CDR3 DNA: TGTGCCAGCAGCCGCTCTAGCGGGGGAACAGATACGCAGTATTTT
CDR3 protein: CASSRSSGGTDTQYF

V gene: TRBV7-9
J gene: TRBJ2-7
D gene: TRBD2
clone size: NA
CDR3 length: 15
CDR3 DNA: TGTGCCAGCAGTAGGGCGGGGGGGCCATCCTACGAGCAGTACTTC
CDR3 protein: CASSRAGGPSYEQYF

V gene: TRBV5-6
J gene: TRBJ2-2
D gene: TRBD1
clone size: NA
CDR3 length: 17
CDR3 DNA: TGTGCCAGCAGCTTTTCCCGGGACAGGGGACAATTCGGGGAGCTGTTTTTT
CDR3 protein: CASSFSRDRGQFGELFF

V gene: TRBV6-5
J gene: TRBJ2-5
D gene: TRBD1
clone size: NA
CDR3 length: 14
CDR3 DNA: TGTGCCAGTCGAGGGGGCAGCTACAAAGAGACCCAGTACTTC
CDR3 protein: CASRGGSYKETQYF

V gene: TRBV7-2
J gene: TRBJ2-5
D gene: TRBD2
clone size: NA
CDR3 length: 15
CDR3 DNA: TGTGCCAGCAGCTTAACTAGCGGGGACCACGAGACCCAGTACTTC
CDR3 protein: CASSLTSGDHETQYF